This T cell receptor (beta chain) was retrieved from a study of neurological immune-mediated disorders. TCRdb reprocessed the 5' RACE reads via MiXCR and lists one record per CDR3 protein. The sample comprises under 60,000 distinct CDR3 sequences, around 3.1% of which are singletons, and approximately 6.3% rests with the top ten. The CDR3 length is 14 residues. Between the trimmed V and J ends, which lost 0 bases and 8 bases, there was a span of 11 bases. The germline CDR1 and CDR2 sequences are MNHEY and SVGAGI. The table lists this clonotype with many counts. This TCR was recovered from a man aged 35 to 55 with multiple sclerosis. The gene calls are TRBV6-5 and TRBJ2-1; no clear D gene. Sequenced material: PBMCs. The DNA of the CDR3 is TGTGCCAGCAGTTACTCGACGGCCGGCCATGAGCAGTTCTTC. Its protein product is CASSYSTAGHEQFF.